The T cell receptor beta chain under discussion was sequenced for a study of T-cell reconstitution after alpha-beta-depleted transplantation in children. As it was prepared, the TCRbeta library received unique molecular identifiers. TCRdb reprocessed the PCR reads with MiXCR, giving one entry per CDR3 protein. Of about 610,000 distinct CDR3 sequences in the sample, more than 9% are singletons; the top ten hold 4%. This clonotype showed up many times. The sample was PBMCs from the stem cell graft donor, taken from the stem cell graft. This TCR was recovered from a human donor who donated a stem cell graft to a child with acute myeloid leukemia.

The CDR3 spells CASTATDTQYF. The DNA of the CDR3 is TGTGCCAGCACAGCGACAGATACGCAGTATTTT. This chain uses TRBV12-3 or TRBV12-4 with TRBJ2-3; D call uncertain. CDR3 length: 11 residues. V dropped 7 bases and J dropped 3 bases, with 5 bases sitting between them.